A single sample gave rise to the 4 T cell receptor beta chains below, sequenced in a study of blood T cell repertoires in COVID-19 (dated by TCRdb to about 2020). The library was prepared using the immunoSEQ multiplex PCR assay. The table comes from immuneACCESS by way of TCRdb, which keeps in-frame sequences with V and J called. Part of the clones is missing from these tables; in studies checked, under half for an unresolved V gene and the rest for unknown reasons. Across this sample there are more than 300,000 clones, with 70% to 90% seen only once. The top ten clones comprise approximately 5.2% of the sample. Sequenced: PBMCs or T cells enriched from blood (not recorded which). The receptors here all came from a woman in her twenties or thirties who had recovered from COVID-19.

The chain has TRBV6-2 or TRBV6-3 and TRBJ1-1; D remains unclear. CDR3 length: 15 residues. Germline V gene sequence: CDR1 MNHEY, CDR2 SVGEGT. V shed 2 bases and J shed 9 bases, with 19 bases lying between them. DNA for the CDR3: TGTGCCAGCAGTTACCCTGGACTGGTAAGGCTCAAAGCTTTCTTT. Its protein is CASSYPGLVRLKAFF.

V is TRBV6-5 and J is TRBJ2-7; unclear D gene. CDR3 length: 10 residues. Germline assignment: CDR1 MNHEY and CDR2 SVGAGI. Trimming pared 7 bases from V and 6 bases from J, leaving 7 bases between. DNA of the CDR3: TGTGCCAGCATTATGAGCGAGCAGTACTTC. Residues: CASIMSEQYF.

The CDR3 DNA sequence: TGTGCCAGCAGAAAGGACAGAAATCTATATAATTCACCCCTCCACTTT. Translated: CASRKDRNLYNSPLHF. V gene TRBV2 combines with J gene TRBJ1-6; possible D gene TRBD1, 6 bases. V lost 6 bases, J lost 4 bases, and 16 bases lay in between. Per germline, CDR1 SNHLY and CDR2 FYNNEI. The CDR3 spans 16 residues.

The CDR3 loop is CASSLSQGFANQPQHF. The CDR3 DNA follows: TGTGCCAGCAGTTTGTCACAGGGTTTTGCCAATCAGCCCCAGCATTTT. The rearrangement links TRBV27 to TRBJ1-5; possible D gene TRBD1, 6 bases. Trimming shortened V by 3 bases and J by 3 bases, and 15 bases separated the two germline ends. There are 16 residues in the CDR3. Looked up from germline, CDR1 is MNHEY and CDR2 is SMNVEV (reference sequence).